The entry below describes one T cell receptor (beta chain). Its antigen is as yet unknown. This entry is derived from a study of T cells in localized non-small cell lung cancer. Study-wide results and caveats: Investigators sequenced only a single tumor region, leaving heterogeneity possible. Overall survival was longer when the density of T cells in the blood was higher. A median 57 of the top 100 tumor clones appeared in adjacent lung. Uninvolved nearby lung showed the greatest T cell clonality, exceeding that found in tumor.

The table came from immunoSEQ multiplex PCR; TCRdb's copy has only in-frame clones and leaves some out. The table includes 13,000 to 15,000 clones, around nine tenths detected once. Germline CDR1 reads SGHVS; CDR2 reads FNYEAQ. The CDR3 covers 16 residues. Losses at the gene ends were 5 bases for V and 4 bases for J; bases not matched to a gene: 5. The receptor was isolated from a man aged 35-69 years with stage III lung adenocarcinoma. The V gene is TRBV7-6, the J gene TRBJ2-5; 15 bases fit TRBD2. Specimen: peripheral blood mononuclear cells, collected before any cancer treatment. The CDR3 nucleotides are TGTGCCAGCAGCCAAATGGGACTAGCGGGAGGAGAGACCCAGTACTTC. Translating it yields CASSQMGLAGGETQYF.